These 5 T cell receptor beta chains were all obtained from the same sample, sequenced in a study of cytomegalovirus exposure and HLA in healthy donors. The PCR had 60 Vbeta and 13 Jbeta primers. Some clones are missing from TCRdb's copy, which holds only in-frame ones; the method was immunoSEQ multiplex PCR. The data show 75,000 to 90,000 clones, roughly 61% seen once. Sequenced sample: PBMCs. Source of these receptors: a woman in her thirties or forties in good health and CMV-seropositive.

The chain couples TRBV27 to TRBJ1-1; D uncertain. Germline loops: CDR1 MNHEY, CDR2 SMNVEV (reference sequence). This CDR3 is built from 13 residues. The ends were cut back, 3 bases at V and 1 base at J, with 6 bases in the middle. CDR3 nucleotides: TGTGCCAGCAGTTTTTTTAGGAACACTGAAGCTTTCTTT. It specifies CASSFFRNTEAFF.

The J gene is TRBJ2-1, the V gene TRBV30; D gene ambiguous. The V end lost 5 bases, the J end lost 2 bases, and 16 bases lay between the germline ends. The CDR3 totals 15 residues. Germline-derived CDR1 and CDR2 are GTSNPN and SVGIG (reference sequence). The CDR3 here is CAWETPSATYNEQFF. CDR3 nucleotide sequence: TGTGCCTGGGAGACACCTTCAGCCACCTACAATGAGCAGTTCTTC. Together with reference TRBV30 and TRBJ2-1, the CDR3 gives the full variable domain: SQTIHQWPATLVQPVGSPLSLECTVEGTSNPNLYWYRQAAGRGLQLLFYSVGIGQISSEVPQNLSASRPQDRQFILSSKKLLLSDSGFYLCAWETPSATYNEQFFGPGTRLTVL.

The gene calls are TRBV20-1 and TRBJ2-7, with 9 bases aligning to TRBD2. Losses at the gene ends were 6 bases for V and 6 bases for J; bases not matched to a gene: 3. The CDR3 runs 11 residues. Germline-derived CDR1 and CDR2 are DFQATT and SNEGSKA (reference sequence). This chain's CDR3 is CSAPTSGEQYF. The DNA for the CDR3 is TGCAGTGCACCGACTAGCGGCGAGCAGTACTTC.

The genes are TRBV5-1 and TRBJ2-2, with 11 nucleotides matching TRBD2. The CDR3 has 16 residues. The trim removed 7 bases at V and 4 bases at J, leaving 9 bases unmatched. Germline CDR1 reads SGHRS; CDR2 reads YFSETQ. The DNA for the CDR3 is TGCGCCAGCGTCCCGACCGGGACTAGCGGCACCGGGGAGCTGTTTTTT. Its protein product is CASVPTGTSGTGELFF.

This clone showed up just a few times. The chain combines TRBV7-8 with TRBJ1-1, with D perhaps TRBD1 (5 bases). Germline V CDR1 and CDR2: SGHVS, FQNEAQ. This CDR3 contains 14 residues. Trimming took 2 bases from V and 10 from J, leaving 17 bases between them. The DNA of the CDR3 is TGTGCCAGCAGCTTAACAAAGGGTCTAGGGGCAGCTTTCTTT. Translated, it gives CASSLTKGLGAAFF.